These T cell receptor beta chains were read from a single sample in a study of control samples from healthy donors and cancer patients. Clones were sequenced by immunoSEQ multiplex PCR, and TCRdb holds only the in-frame ones, with some missing. The table has hundreds of thousands of clones, more than 80% seen once; the top ten hold 5.5% to 8%. Source material: PBMCs. The origin of the receptors is a man between 35 and 55 years old with head and neck cancer. Each CDR3 is given with its conserved first and last residue. A D gene is named only where the DNA matches it firmly. Only some rows state a clone size, as once, few, many or a class for expanded clones.

V gene	J gene	clone size	CDR3 length	D gene	CDR3 DNA	CDR3 protein
TRBV6-2/TRBV6-3	TRBJ2-3	NA	13	TRBD2	TGTGCCAGCAGTGGGGGGAGGGCAGATACGCAGTATTTT	CASSGGRADTQYF
TRBV19	TRBJ2-4	once	14	NA	TGTGCCAGTAGTCAGAGAGGCCAGGCAACCATTCAGTACTTC	CASSQRGQATIQYF
TRBV11-3	TRBJ2-1	NA	13	NA	TGTGCCAGCAGCCCTCCCGGGATGTCTGAGCAGTTCTTC	CASSPPGMSEQFF
TRBV7-3	TRBJ2-1	once	16	NA	TGTGCCAGCAGTCCCTCCCCTAGCGCCAGATACAATGAGCAGTTCTTC	CASSPSPSARYNEQFF
TRBV9	TRBJ2-2	NA	12	NA	TGTGCCAGCACCTTAGGGAAGGGGGAGCTGTTTTTT	CASTLGKGELFF
TRBV28	TRBJ2-2	NA	15	NA	TGTGCCAGCAGTTTGGTCGACCGTAACACCGGGGAGCTGTTTTTT	CASSLVDRNTGELFF
TRBV18	TRBJ2-5	NA	15	NA	TGTGCCAGCTCACCAATCCCCGGAGTCCAAGAGACCCAGTACTTC	CASSPIPGVQETQYF
TRBV5-5	TRBJ1-5	NA	13	NA	TGTGCCAGCTGGGGAGGGGCAGGTCAGCCCCAGCATTTT	CASWGGAGQPQHF
TRBV11-2	TRBJ2-2	once	17	TRBD2	TGTGCCATCCGACGAGTCGGACTAGCGGTAAACACCGGGGAGCTGTTTTTT	CAIRRVGLAVNTGELFF
TRBV6-6	TRBJ1-4	NA	13	NA	TGTGCCAGCAGTTACGCGTCCAGTGAAAAACTGTTTTTT	CASSYASSEKLFF
TRBV11-1	TRBJ2-7	NA	15	TRBD1	TGTGCCAGCAGCAACAGGGGGTTAACTTACTACGAGCAGTACTTC	CASSNRGLTYYEQYF
TRBV28	TRBJ1-5	NA	17	NA	TGTGCCAGCAGCTTTACAGGGAGTAGGACGGGCAATCAGCCCCAGCATTTT	CASSFTGSRTGNQPQHF
TRBV5-4	TRBJ1-1	NA	15	NA	TGTGCCAGCAGCCTGGGTCGGCCTGTGAACACTGAAGCTTTCTTT	CASSLGRPVNTEAFF
TRBV7-9	TRBJ1-5	NA	15	NA	TGTGCCAGCAGCTTGGGTCGTCAGGGCAATCAGCCCCAGCATTTT	CASSLGRQGNQPQHF
TRBV6-5	TRBJ2-2	NA	15	NA	TGTGCCAGCAGAGAGTATGTGGGGGAGACCGGGGAGCTGTTTTTT	CASREYVGETGELFF
TRBV5-4	TRBJ2-2	NA	13	NA	TGTGCCAGCAGCTCGTACGTTACCGGGGAGCTGTTTTTT	CASSSYVTGELFF
TRBV3-1/TRBV3-2	TRBJ1-5	NA	11	NA	TGTGCCAGCAGCCATCGGGGGACCCAGCATTTT	CASSHRGTQHF
TRBV30	TRBJ1-2	NA	15	TRBD1	TGTGCCTGGAGTACACCCCGACAGGGGGCGGGAGGCTACACCTTC	CAWSTPRQGAGGYTF
TRBV18	TRBJ1-6	NA	14	NA	TGTGCCAGCTCACCAGGAGGTAGTGATTCACCCCTCCACTTT	CASSPGGSDSPLHF
TRBV10-3	TRBJ1-3	NA	15	NA	TGTGCCATGGCCCTGGCAGGATCCTCTGGAAACACCATATATTTT	CAMALAGSSGNTIYF
TRBV6-6	TRBJ2-7	NA	15	TRBD2	TGTGCCAGCACCCCGGCGCGGGGGGACTCCTACGAGCAGTACTTC	CASTPARGDSYEQYF
TRBV27	TRBJ2-7	NA	13	TRBD2	TGTGCCAGCAGGACTAGCGGAGATTACGAGCAGTACTTC	CASRTSGDYEQYF
TRBV7-2	TRBJ1-2	NA	13	NA	TGTGCCAGCAGCGAACTGGGGCCCTATGGCTACACCTTC	CASSELGPYGYTF
TRBV5-5	TRBJ2-7	NA	15	NA	TGTGCCAGCATCCCCATTAGTGACTACTTCTACGAGCAGTACTTC	CASIPISDYFYEQYF
TRBV7-2	TRBJ2-3	NA	13	NA	TGTGCCAGCAGCTTAGCCCGTCTAGATACGCAGTATTTT	CASSLARLDTQYF
TRBV5-5	TRBJ2-5	NA	13	NA	TGTGCCAGCAGCTTCTTGTTGCAAGAGACCCAGTACTTC	CASSFLLQETQYF
TRBV30	TRBJ1-5	NA	14	NA	TGTGCCTCCGATACAGTTTTAGGCAATCAGCCCCAGCATTTT	CASDTVLGNQPQHF
TRBV6-2/TRBV6-3	TRBJ1-2	NA	13	NA	TGTGCCAGCAGTCTCCATGACGAAGCGGGCTACACCTTC	CASSLHDEAGYTF
TRBV6-6	TRBJ2-5	NA	12	TRBD1	TGTGCCAGCACGGGGACAGTTGAGACCCAGTACTTC	CASTGTVETQYF
TRBV2	TRBJ2-1	NA	15	NA	TGTGCCAGCAGTGAAGGTTGGGGTTTATACAATGAGCAGTTCTTC	CASSEGWGLYNEQFF
TRBV15	TRBJ1-5	few	15	TRBD1	TGTGCCACCAGCCCGGACAGGGGGCGCAATCAGCCCCAGCATTTT	CATSPDRGRNQPQHF
TRBV5-6	TRBJ1-2	NA	15	NA	TGTGCCAGCAGCTTGCTTACAACAGGTAGCTATGGCTACACCTTC	CASSLLTTGSYGYTF
TRBV21-1	TRBJ1-5	NA	15	NA	TGTGCCAGCAGCATCGGTCAGGGTTTGGGTCAGCCCCAGCATTTT	CASSIGQGLGQPQHF
TRBV28	TRBJ1-2	NA	14	TRBD1	TGTGCCAGCAGTTGGGACGGGACAGGGGACGGCTACACCTTC	CASSWDGTGDGYTF
TRBV5-4	TRBJ2-2	NA	15	NA	TGTGCCAGCAGCTTGTTCAGGGGGAACACCGGGGAGCTGTTTTTT	CASSLFRGNTGELFF
TRBV25-1	TRBJ2-5	few	16	NA	TGTGCCAGCAGTGAAGGGTCCCTCGTAGTGGGGGAGACCCAGTACTTC	CASSEGSLVVGETQYF
TRBV6-5	TRBJ1-5	NA	12	NA	TGTGCCAGCGTGGACCGCGGGCAGGCCCAGCATTTT	CASVDRGQAQHF
TRBV29-1	TRBJ1-2	NA	13	TRBD1	TGCAGCGTCACCACAGGGACAGGCTATGGCTACACCTTC	CSVTTGTGYGYTF
TRBV7-9	TRBJ2-2	NA	14	NA	TGTGCCAGCAGCTTACGGGGGAACACCGGGGAGCTGTTTTTT	CASSLRGNTGELFF
TRBV7-9	TRBJ2-7	once	12	NA	TGTGCCAGCAGCTTAATCCCCTACGAGCAGTACTTC	CASSLIPYEQYF
TRBV4-3	TRBJ1-6	NA	14	NA	TGCGCCAGCAGCCAGGTCATCACTGGGTCACCCCTCCACTTT	CASSQVITGSPLHF
TRBV9	TRBJ1-4	NA	14	NA	TGTGCCAGCAATCGAGGGTCCACTAATGAAAAACTGTTTTTT	CASNRGSTNEKLFF
TRBV4-1	TRBJ1-1	NA	15	NA	TGCGCCAGCAGCCAAGTCGGAGCAGGGAGGACTGAAGCTTTCTTT	CASSQVGAGRTEAFF
TRBV30	TRBJ2-7	NA	13	TRBD2	TGTGCAGGTTTGGGACTAGCGGAGTACGAGCAGTACTTC	CAGLGLAEYEQYF
TRBV7-3	TRBJ2-5	few	13	NA	TGTGCCAGCAGCTTAGGTTCGGGGGAGACCCAGTACTTC	CASSLGSGETQYF
TRBV30	TRBJ1-4	NA	14	NA	TGTGCCTGGAGTGCTTTCAGGGAGGGTGAAAAACTGTTTTTT	CAWSAFREGEKLFF